The clone carrying this T cell receptor beta chain was detected only once. The antigen is undetermined. The data are from a study of blood T cells in healthy people across ages. Study outcomes and limitations: Reliance upon unsorted PBMCs precluded definitive naive versus antigen-experienced comparison. Researchers report that TCR beta diversity correlated strongly with naive T cell percentage.

Trimming cost V 7 bases and J 0 bases, with 11 bases left between them. The CDR3 sequence is 14 residues long. Germline V gene lookup returns CDR1 SEHNR and CDR2 FQNEAQ (reference sequence). The second PCR ran about 6 to 12 cycles with a sample-barcoded 5' primer and J-beta primers. TCRdb re-called the 5' RACE reads with MiXCR, one entry per CDR3 protein. The data show about a million distinct CDR3 sequences, roughly 51% seen once. The sequence was collected from a woman aged 55-70 years in good health. Sequencing was carried out using blood. The gene calls are TRBV7-9 and TRBJ2-3; D unclear. The DNA for the CDR3 is TGTGCCAGCAATGATGAAACTAGCACAGATACGCAGTATTTT. This gives the protein CASNDETSTDTQYF.